The rows below give T cell receptor beta chains drawn from one sample of a study of blood T cell repertoires in COVID-19. Here immunoSEQ multiplex PCR was the method, and the copy in TCRdb shows in-frame clones only, minus some. The table lists some 100,000 clones, nearly 85% of them singletons. Sequencing was performed on peripheral blood. Every receptor here comes from a woman aged 50 to 60 with acute or convalescent COVID-19. Each CDR3 is given with its conserved first and last residue. The order of the fields is J gene, D gene, clone size, V gene, CDR3 protein, CDR3 DNA. A D gene is named only where the DNA matches it firmly. Only part of the rows carry a size: once, few, many, or a class if the clone is expanded.

j_gene: TRBJ2-3; d_gene: TRBD1; abundance: -; v_gene: TRBV5-1; CDR3aa: CASRGQSTTDTQYF; CDR3nt: TGCGCCAGCAGGGGACAGTCGACCACAGATACGCAGTATTTT
j_gene: TRBJ1-5; d_gene: -; abundance: few; v_gene: TRBV9; CDR3aa: CASSVDISQPQHF; CDR3nt: TGTGCCAGCAGCGTCGACATCTCTCAGCCCCAGCATTTT
j_gene: TRBJ1-6; d_gene: -; abundance: -; v_gene: TRBV5-1; CDR3aa: CASTLGDRGGSPLHF; CDR3nt: TGCGCCAGCACCTTAGGGGACCGGGGAGGGTCACCCCTCCACTTT
j_gene: TRBJ2-7; d_gene: TRBD2; abundance: once; v_gene: TRBV10-2; CDR3aa: CASSEGAGGPYEQYF; CDR3nt: TGCGCCAGCAGTGAGGGGGCGGGGGGGCCTTACGAGCAGTACTTC
j_gene: TRBJ1-1; d_gene: TRBD1; abundance: -; v_gene: TRBV3-1/TRBV3-2; CDR3aa: CASSLDRGRRTRSGTEAFF; CDR3nt: TGTGCCAGCAGCCTCGACAGGGGGCGAAGAACGAGAAGTGGCACTGAAGCTTTCTTT
j_gene: TRBJ1-1; d_gene: -; abundance: few; v_gene: TRBV12-3/TRBV12-4; CDR3aa: CASRFARTEAFF; CDR3nt: TGTGCCAGCAGGTTCGCGAGAACTGAAGCTTTCTTT
j_gene: TRBJ1-2; d_gene: -; abundance: -; v_gene: TRBV12-2; CDR3aa: CASRLEGYLTGSQGSGAYGYTF; CDR3nt: TGTGCAAGTCGCTTAGAGGGATACTTAACGGGGAGTCAGGGGTCAGGAGCCTATGGCTACACCTTC
j_gene: TRBJ1-2; d_gene: TRBD1; abundance: -; v_gene: TRBV5-1; CDR3aa: CASSLDMDRVRRYTF; CDR3nt: TGCGCCAGCAGCTTGGATATGGACAGGGTCAGGCGCTACACCTTC
j_gene: TRBJ1-3; d_gene: -; abundance: -; v_gene: TRBV18; CDR3aa: CASSPGLGNTIYF; CDR3nt: TGTGCCAGCTCACCGGGACTAGGAAACACCATATATTTT
j_gene: TRBJ1-5; d_gene: TRBD1; abundance: -; v_gene: TRBV10-3; CDR3aa: CAISREGQGDGLGNQPQHF; CDR3nt: TGTGCCATCAGTCGAGAGGGACAGGGAGATGGATTGGGCAATCAGCCCCAGCATTTT
j_gene: TRBJ1-2; d_gene: TRBD1; abundance: few; v_gene: TRBV10-2; CDR3aa: CASSRQGSNYGYTF; CDR3nt: TGCGCCAGCAGTAGACAGGGCTCTAACTATGGCTACACCTTC
j_gene: TRBJ2-4; d_gene: TRBD1; abundance: -; v_gene: TRBV19; CDR3aa: CASRGTGWIF; CDR3nt: TGTGCCAGTAGGGGGACAGGTTGGATCTTC
j_gene: TRBJ1-1; d_gene: -; abundance: few; v_gene: TRBV18; CDR3aa: CASSPPGNTEAFF; CDR3nt: TGTGCCAGCTCACCACCCGGGAACACTGAAGCTTTCTTT
j_gene: TRBJ1-1; d_gene: -; abundance: few; v_gene: TRBV6-5; CDR3aa: CASSYYGSTEAFF; CDR3nt: TGTGCCAGCAGTTACTACGGGAGCACTGAAGCTTTCTTT
j_gene: TRBJ1-2; d_gene: TRBD1; abundance: -; v_gene: TRBV12-3/TRBV12-4; CDR3aa: CASSLTGGYGYTF; CDR3nt: TGTGCCAGCAGCTTAACAGGGGGCTATGGCTACACCTTC
j_gene: TRBJ1-2; d_gene: TRBD1; abundance: -; v_gene: TRBV6-5; CDR3aa: CASSYAGTGGGYTF; CDR3nt: TGTGCCAGCAGTTACGCTGGGACAGGGGGTGGCTACACCTTC
j_gene: TRBJ1-2; d_gene: -; abundance: -; v_gene: TRBV7-8; CDR3aa: CASSLGLGGYYGYTF; CDR3nt: TGTGCCAGCAGCTTAGGCCTTGGCGGCTACTATGGCTACACCTTC
j_gene: TRBJ2-3; d_gene: -; abundance: few; v_gene: TRBV4-1; CDR3aa: CASSQEKGGGLYTDTQYF; CDR3nt: TGCGCCAGCAGCCAAGAAAAGGGCGGGGGCCTTTACACAGATACGCAGTATTTT
j_gene: TRBJ2-6; d_gene: -; abundance: few; v_gene: TRBV7-9; CDR3aa: CASSLATGGVRRANVLTF; CDR3nt: TGTGCCAGCAGCTTAGCTACAGGTGGGGTTCGGAGGGCCAACGTCCTGACTTTC
j_gene: TRBJ1-2; d_gene: -; abundance: -; v_gene: TRBV6-1; CDR3aa: CASSEGGRYGYTF; CDR3nt: TGTGCCAGCAGTGAGGGGGGGAGGTATGGCTACACCTTC
j_gene: TRBJ1-2; d_gene: TRBD1; abundance: -; v_gene: TRBV5-6; CDR3aa: CASSPRMTGVGGYGYTF; CDR3nt: TGTGCCAGCAGCCCGAGAATGACAGGGGTAGGGGGTTATGGCTACACCTTC
j_gene: TRBJ2-7; d_gene: TRBD1; abundance: -; v_gene: TRBV5-1; CDR3aa: CASSLEPGQGALSVNEQYF; CDR3nt: TGCGCCAGCAGCTTAGAACCGGGACAGGGGGCGTTAAGCGTGAACGAGCAGTACTTC
j_gene: TRBJ1-5; d_gene: TRBD1; abundance: -; v_gene: TRBV6-5; CDR3aa: CASSPKGAHQPQHF; CDR3nt: TGTGCCAGCAGTCCCAAGGGGGCACATCAGCCCCAGCATTTT
j_gene: TRBJ2-3; d_gene: TRBD2; abundance: -; v_gene: TRBV4-2; CDR3aa: CASSQASGGDTQYF; CDR3nt: TGTGCCAGCAGCCAAGCTAGCGGGGGCGATACGCAGTATTTT
j_gene: TRBJ1-5; d_gene: -; abundance: once; v_gene: TRBV6-5; CDR3aa: CASSLQGLQPQHF; CDR3nt: TGTGCCAGCAGTTTACAGGGTCTCCAGCCCCAGCATTTT
j_gene: TRBJ1-2; d_gene: -; abundance: -; v_gene: TRBV24-1; CDR3aa: CATSDPGGGYTF; CDR3nt: TGTGCCACCAGTGATCCTGGAGGAGGCTACACCTTC
j_gene: TRBJ1-1; d_gene: TRBD1; abundance: -; v_gene: TRBV10-3; CDR3aa: CAISGYGDRSYTEAFF; CDR3nt: TGTGCCATCAGTGGGTACGGGGACAGGTCGTATACTGAAGCTTTCTTT
j_gene: TRBJ1-2; d_gene: -; abundance: -; v_gene: TRBV7-8; CDR3aa: CASSLVNGGVEGGYTF; CDR3nt: TGTGCCAGCAGCTTAGTCAATGGGGGAGTGGAGGGTGGCTACACCTTC
j_gene: TRBJ2-2; d_gene: TRBD1; abundance: -; v_gene: TRBV5-1; CDR3aa: CASSPQTQGANGELFF; CDR3nt: TGCGCCAGCAGCCCCCAGACACAGGGGGCGAACGGGGAGCTGTTTTTT
j_gene: TRBJ1-2; d_gene: TRBD1; abundance: -; v_gene: TRBV9; CDR3aa: CASSVAGGYGYTF; CDR3nt: TGTGCCAGCAGCGTAGCAGGGGGTTATGGCTACACCTTC
j_gene: TRBJ2-5; d_gene: -; abundance: -; v_gene: TRBV18; CDR3aa: CASSPTGTETQYF; CDR3nt: TGTGCCAGCTCACCTACAGGGACGGAGACCCAGTACTTC